The clone carrying this T cell receptor (beta chain) has at least ten counts. Its antigen is still unknown. The sample's treatment: randomized to nivolumab then ipilimumab (arm A) or the reverse (arm B). Germline assignment: CDR1 SGHNT and CDR2 YENEEA. V dropped 2 bases and J dropped 0; count of bases not matched to a gene: 1. This CDR3 contains 15 residues. Profiled with immunoSEQ multiplex PCR; TCRdb holds only in-frame clones, not every one. The repertoire holds about 2,100 clones, with around 18% as singletons. The sample comes from a study of sequential checkpoint blockade in melanoma. Across the whole study: Randomization was 1:1 between first-line nivolumab→ipilimumab and ipilimumab→nivolumab. Broader study findings: Tumor T-cell fraction and clonality correlated with PD-L1 and CD8+ counts.

V gene TRBV11-3 combines with J gene TRBJ2-3; TRBD2 aligns across 8 bases. This receptor was taken from a human donor with melanoma. This material consisted of tumor tissue (inferred from file names), taken from a patient given nivolumab and ipilimumab in sequence. The DNA for the CDR3 is TGTGCCAGCAGCTTACTAGCGGGTAGCACAGATACGCAGTATTTT. Protein: CASSLLAGSTDTQYF.